This T cell receptor (beta chain) derives from a study of CD8 T cells in ankylosing spondylitis. Study-wide results and caveats: There was reportedly significant enrichment of clones that were disease-linked in matched ankylosing spondylitis synovial fluid. Some of the motif variants had earlier been found in reactive arthritis patients' fluid and blood. For ankylosing spondylitis blood, a TCR beta motif of roughly 8 highly homologous variants appeared characteristic. Clones that were linked to disease were CD8+ and were relatively rare in peripheral blood.

In making TCR beta libraries, quantitative 5'-RACE with molecular barcodes was used. TCRdb passed the 5' RACE reads through MiXCR, listing each CDR3 protein once. The sample carries 400,000 or so distinct CDR3 sequences, roughly 26% recorded once. A remark on this clonotype: Its antigen is unknown.

There are 15 residues in the CDR3. V was clipped by 4 bases and J by 0 bases; unmatched bases: 3. Germline V gives CDR1 SGHRS, CDR2 YFSETQ. The sample consisted of blood, either unsorted or a sorted T cell fraction (not recorded which). V gene TRBV5-1 combines with J gene TRBJ2-3, with 9 bases that match TRBD2. The sequence was collected from a male donor with ankylosing spondylitis. CDR3 residues: CASSTSGLSTDTQYF. The CDR3 nucleotides read TGCGCCAGCAGCACTAGCGGGCTGAGCACAGATACGCAGTATTTT.